This T cell receptor (beta chain) is from a study of T cells after yellow fever vaccination. Study results and caveats: Booster samples showed a return of most primary-vaccination clones (roughly 96% CD4, about 85% CD8).

They built TCR cDNA with 5'RACE template switching, a step that put in a universal primer site and UMIs. TCRdb independently ran MiXCR on the 5' RACE reads; one entry per CDR3 protein. In the table there are 300,000 to 350,000 distinct CDR3 sequences, about 10% of which are singletons. In regard to this clonotype: Its antigen remains unidentified.

The input for sequencing was CD4+ T cells sorted from PBMCs, taken 45 days after the yellow fever booster vaccination. The origin of this receptor is a young man who received the YFV17D yellow fever vaccine.

This chain's CDR3 is CASWGGQDTQYF. Written as DNA, the CDR3 is TGTGCCAGCTGGGGGGGGCAAGATACGCAGTATTTT. The chain joins TRBV11-2 to TRBJ2-3; tentatively, D is TRBD2 (7 bases). This CDR3 is built from 12 residues. V lost 8 bases and J 5 bases, leaving 11 bases between the germline ends. The germline V gene has CDR1 SGHAT and CDR2 FQNNGV.